The 9 T cell receptor beta chains below come from one sample, sequenced in a study of blood T cells in healthy people across ages. The authors ran a second PCR of roughly 6 to 11 cycles using a sample-barcoded 5' primer and a J-beta primer mix. One entry per CDR3 protein, called by TCRdb with MiXCR from the 5' RACE reads. The table records some 930,000 distinct CDR3 sequences, almost 30% of them present only once. This same sample was also part of a study on T cells of mothers and their children.

Source material: blood. These TCRs come from a woman aged 40 to 55 in good health.

This clonotype was seen a few times. The V call is TRBV7-2, the J call TRBJ1-5; the D is unclear. The CDR3 consists of 13 residues. V lost 1 base and J 3 bases, leaving 4 bases between the germline ends. Germline CDR1 SGHTA, CDR2 FQGNSA. The CDR3, as DNA: TGTGCCAGCAGCTTAGTTGACAATCAGCCCCAGCATTTT. It specifies CASSLVDNQPQHF.

This clonotype was observed a handful of times. V and J are TRBV7-2 and TRBJ1-2, with D possibly being TRBD1 (6 bases). There are 16 residues in the CDR3. V dropped 0 bases and J dropped 4 bases, with 15 bases sitting between them. The germline V gene encodes CDR1 SGHTA and CDR2 FQGNSA. In DNA, the CDR3 is TGTGCCAGCAGCTTAGCGCTCGACAGGTTAAGCTATGGCTACACCTTC. Amino acids: CASSLALDRLSYGYTF.

On this clonotype: One base away lies a much larger clone, so this may be a sequencing read error. The rearrangement links TRBV20-1 to TRBJ2-7; no clear D. The CDR3 contains 14 residues. The V and J ends lost 3 bases and 4 bases respectively, with 16 bases between them. The germline V gene has CDR1 DFQATT and CDR2 SNEGSKA (reference sequence). CDR3 DNA: TGCAGTGCTAGGCCATCCGAAGAGACTTACGAGCAGTACTTC. It encodes CSARPSEETYEQYF.

This clonotype is a singleton in its sample. A read error may account for a junction end that differs from germline. This rearrangement joins TRBV29-1 to TRBJ1-2; 7 bases are shared with TRBD1. This CDR3 is 12 amino acids long. Germline V gives CDR1 SQVTM, CDR2 ANQGSEA. CDR3 protein: CSVKQGDYGHTF. The CDR3 DNA follows: TGCAGCGTTAAGCAGGGGGACTATGGCCACACCTTC.

This chain links TRBV7-6 with TRBJ2-2; TRBD2 matches at 8 bases. The CDR3 length is 18 residues. The J segment lost 2 bases and the V segment lost 4 bases, leaving 12 bases of the junction unmatched. Germline V CDR1 and CDR2: SGHVS, FNYEAQ. The CDR3 sequence is CASSSLREAGVNTGELFF. For the CDR3, the DNA is TGTGCCAGCAGCTCCCTCAGGGAAGCGGGAGTTAACACCGGGGAGCTGTTTTTT. The whole variable domain, remainder taken from reference TRBV7-6 and TRBJ2-2, is GAGVSQSPRYKVTKRGQDVALRCDPISGHVSLYWYRQALGQGPEFLTYFNYEAQQDKSGLPNDRFSAERPEGSISTLTIQRTEQRDSAMYRCASSSLREAGVNTGELFFGEGSRLTVL.

The V call is TRBV5-1, the J call TRBJ1-1; no clear D gene. The CDR3 has 14 amino acids. Per germline, CDR1 SGHRS and CDR2 YFSETQ. Trimming cost V 0 bases and J 4 bases, with 10 bases left between them. The CDR3 DNA reads as TGCGCCAGCAGCTTGGAAATGGTGGGCACTGAAGCTTTCTTT. It codes for CASSLEMVGTEAFF.

This clonotype occurred a few times. Here the CDR3 DNA reads TGTGCCAGCTCGGACAGGGGGCGATCTCAGCCCCAGCATTTT. Translated: CASSDRGRSQPQHF. V and J are TRBV18 and TRBJ1-5; TRBD1 matches 11 bases. CDR3 length equals 14 residues. V shed 6 bases and J 6 bases; nucleotides not matched to a gene: 4. Germline V gives CDR1 KGHSH, CDR2 LQKENI. The full variable domain, with the rest looked up from reference TRBV18 and TRBJ1-5, is NAGVMQNPRHLVRRRGQEARLRCSPMKGHSHVYWYRQLPEEGLKFMVYLQKENIIDESGMPKERFSAEFPKEGPSILRIQQVVRGDSAAYFCASSDRGRSQPQHFGDGTRLSIL.

This clonotype was observed a few times. The chain carries TRBV7-8 and TRBJ1-1, with D possibly TRBD1 on 6 matching bases. Germline-derived CDR1 and CDR2 are SGHVS and FQNEAQ. The CDR3 extends over 14 amino acids. V gave up 5 bases and J gave up 6 bases, with 16 bases separating them. CDR3 region: CASSSTGWFAEAFF. In DNA, the CDR3 is TGTGCCAGCAGCAGCACAGGGTGGTTCGCTGAAGCTTTCTTT. Looking up the rest from reference TRBV7-8 and TRBJ1-1 gives the full variable domain: GAGVSQSPRYKVAKRGQDVALRCDPISGHVSLFWYQQALGQGPEFLTYFQNEAQLDKSGLPSDRFFAERPEGSVSTLKIQRTQQEDSAVYLCASSSTGWFAEAFFGQGTRLTVV.

This clonotype was seen a single time. For the CDR3, the DNA is TGTGCCAGCTCACCTCTTCCGTATGAGCAGTACTTC. Protein product: CASSPLPYEQYF. V gene TRBV18 combines with J gene TRBJ2-7; no clear D gene. The length of the CDR3 is 12 residues. V lost 3 bases to trimming and J lost 7 bases, with 10 bases between them. The germline V gene encodes CDR1 KGHSH and CDR2 LQKENI.